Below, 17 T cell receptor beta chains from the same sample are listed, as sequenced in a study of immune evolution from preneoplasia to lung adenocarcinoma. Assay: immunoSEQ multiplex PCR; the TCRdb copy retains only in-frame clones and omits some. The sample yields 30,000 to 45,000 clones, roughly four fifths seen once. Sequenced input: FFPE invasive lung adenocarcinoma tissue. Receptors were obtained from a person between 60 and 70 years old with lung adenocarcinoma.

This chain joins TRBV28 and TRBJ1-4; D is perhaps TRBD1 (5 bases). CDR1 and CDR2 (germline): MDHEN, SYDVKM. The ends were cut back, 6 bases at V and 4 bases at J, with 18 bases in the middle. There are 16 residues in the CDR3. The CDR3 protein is CASRTPGAGFNEKLFF. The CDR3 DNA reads TGTGCCAGCAGAACCCCTGGGGCAGGGTTTAATGAAAAACTGTTTTTT.

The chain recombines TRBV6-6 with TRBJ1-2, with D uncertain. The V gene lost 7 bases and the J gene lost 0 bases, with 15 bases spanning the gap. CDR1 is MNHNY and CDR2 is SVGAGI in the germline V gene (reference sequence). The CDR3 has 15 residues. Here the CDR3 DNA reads TGTGCCAGCACCCCTGTGGCCTTTTCTAACTATGGCTACACCTTC. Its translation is CASTPVAFSNYGYTF.

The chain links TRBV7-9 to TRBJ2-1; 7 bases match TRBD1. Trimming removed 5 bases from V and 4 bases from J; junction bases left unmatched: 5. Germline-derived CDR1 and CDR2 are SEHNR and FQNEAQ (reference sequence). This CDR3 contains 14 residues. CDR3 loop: CASSPRTGYNEQFF. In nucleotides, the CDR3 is TGTGCCAGCAGCCCCCGGACAGGATACAATGAGCAGTTCTTC.

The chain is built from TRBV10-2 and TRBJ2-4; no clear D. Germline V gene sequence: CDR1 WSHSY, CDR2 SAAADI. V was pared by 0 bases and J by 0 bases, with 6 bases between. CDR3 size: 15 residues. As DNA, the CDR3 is TGCGCCAGCAGTGAGTCGCAAGGAGCCAAAAACATTCAGTACTTC. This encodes CASSESQGAKNIQYF.

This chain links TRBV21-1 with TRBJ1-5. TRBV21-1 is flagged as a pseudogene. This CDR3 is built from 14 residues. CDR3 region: CASSKALLNQPQHF. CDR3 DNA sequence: TGTGCCAGCAGCAAAGCCCTTCTCAATCAGCCCCAGCATTTT.

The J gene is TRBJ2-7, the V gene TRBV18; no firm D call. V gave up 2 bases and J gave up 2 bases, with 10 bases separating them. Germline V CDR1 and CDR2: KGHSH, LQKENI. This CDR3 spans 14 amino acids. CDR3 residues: CASSPRAEPYEQYF. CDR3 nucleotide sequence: TGTGCCAGCTCACCAAGGGCAGAGCCCTACGAGCAGTACTTC.

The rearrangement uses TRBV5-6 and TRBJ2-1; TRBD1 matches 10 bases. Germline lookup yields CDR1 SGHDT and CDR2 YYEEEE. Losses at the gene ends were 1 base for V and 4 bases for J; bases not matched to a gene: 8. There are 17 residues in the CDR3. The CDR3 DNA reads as TGTGCCAGCAGCTTGCTGCGGGACAGGGGACCTTACAATGAGCAGTTCTTC. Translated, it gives CASSLLRDRGPYNEQFF.

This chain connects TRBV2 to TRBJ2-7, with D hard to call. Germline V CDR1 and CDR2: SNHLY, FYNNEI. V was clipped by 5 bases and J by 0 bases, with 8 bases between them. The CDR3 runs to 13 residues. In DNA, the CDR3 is TGTGCCAGCAGTTTCCCGATCTCCTACGAGCAGTACTTC. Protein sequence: CASSFPISYEQYF.

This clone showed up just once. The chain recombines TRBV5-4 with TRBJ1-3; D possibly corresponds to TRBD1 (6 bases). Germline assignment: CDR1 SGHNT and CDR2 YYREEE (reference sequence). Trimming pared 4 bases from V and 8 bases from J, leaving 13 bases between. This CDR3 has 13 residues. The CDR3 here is CASSIRGVDTIYF. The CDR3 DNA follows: TGTGCCAGCAGCATCAGGGGAGTGGACACCATATATTTT.

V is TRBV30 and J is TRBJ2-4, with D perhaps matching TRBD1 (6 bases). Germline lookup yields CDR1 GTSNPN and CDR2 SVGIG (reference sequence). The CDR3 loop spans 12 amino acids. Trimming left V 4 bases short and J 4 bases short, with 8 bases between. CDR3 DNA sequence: TGTGCCTGGATAGGGGGTAAAAACATTCAGTACTTC. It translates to CAWIGGKNIQYF.

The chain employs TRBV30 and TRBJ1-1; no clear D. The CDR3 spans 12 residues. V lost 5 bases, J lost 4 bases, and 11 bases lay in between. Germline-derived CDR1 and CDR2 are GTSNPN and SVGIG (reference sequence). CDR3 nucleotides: TGTGCCTGGTCTCGGGAATCCACTGAAGCTTTCTTT. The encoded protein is CAWSRESTEAFF.

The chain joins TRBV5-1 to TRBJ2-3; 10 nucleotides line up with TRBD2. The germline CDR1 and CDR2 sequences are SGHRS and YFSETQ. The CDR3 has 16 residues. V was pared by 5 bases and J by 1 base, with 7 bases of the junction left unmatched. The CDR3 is CASSGAGGRRTDTQYF. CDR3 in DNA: TGCGCCAGCAGTGGAGCGGGAGGGCGGCGCACAGATACGCAGTATTTT.

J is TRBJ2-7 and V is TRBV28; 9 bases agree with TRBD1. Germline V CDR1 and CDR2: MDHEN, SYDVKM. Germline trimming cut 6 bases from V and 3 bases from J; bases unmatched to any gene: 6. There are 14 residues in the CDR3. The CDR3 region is CASRRSTGGYEQYF. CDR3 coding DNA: TGTGCCAGCAGGAGGTCGACAGGGGGCTACGAGCAGTACTTC.

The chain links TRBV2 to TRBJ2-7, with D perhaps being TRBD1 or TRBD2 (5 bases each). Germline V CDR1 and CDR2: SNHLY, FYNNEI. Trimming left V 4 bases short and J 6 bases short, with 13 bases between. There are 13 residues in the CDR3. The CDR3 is CASSARDDAEQYF. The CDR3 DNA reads TGTGCCAGCAGTGCCCGGGACGACGCCGAGCAGTACTTC.

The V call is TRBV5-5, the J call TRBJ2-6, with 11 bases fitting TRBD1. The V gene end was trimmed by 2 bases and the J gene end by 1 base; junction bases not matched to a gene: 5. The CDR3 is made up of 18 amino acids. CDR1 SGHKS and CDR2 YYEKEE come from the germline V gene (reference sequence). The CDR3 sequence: CASSLWTGGLSGANVLTF. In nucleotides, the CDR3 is TGTGCCAGCAGCTTATGGACAGGGGGCTTGTCTGGGGCCAACGTCCTGACTTTC.

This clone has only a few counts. In DNA form, the CDR3 reads TGCGCCAGCTCGAAGGGGCAGGGTAGCGGCTACACCTTC. Its protein is CASSKGQGSGYTF. The chain uses TRBV5-1 and TRBJ1-2; possible D gene TRBD1, 5 bases. Deletions cut 7 bases from V and 8 bases from J, with 18 bases between. The germline gives CDR1 SGHRS, CDR2 YFSETQ. This CDR3 has 13 residues. The full variable domain, completed using reference TRBV5-1 and TRBJ1-2, is KAGVTQTPRYLIKTRGQQVTLSCSPISGHRSVSWYQQTPGQGLQFLFEYFSETQRNKGNFPGRFSGRQFSNSRSEMNVSTLELGDSALYLCASSKGQGSGYTFGSGTRLTVV.

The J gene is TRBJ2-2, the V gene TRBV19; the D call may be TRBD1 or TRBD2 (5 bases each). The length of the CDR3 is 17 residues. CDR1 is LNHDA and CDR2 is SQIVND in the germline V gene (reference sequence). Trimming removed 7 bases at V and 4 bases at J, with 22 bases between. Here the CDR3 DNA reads TGTGCCAGTACCCGAACTCGGGGCAGGGAAGGCACCGGGGAGCTGTTTTTT. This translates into CASTRTRGREGTGELFF.